This T cell receptor (beta chain) emerged from a study of T cell responses to AZD1222 COVID-19 vaccine (dated by TCRdb to the early 2020s). Looking at the study overall: AZD1222 recipients given second doses at about 4 weeks or at about 12 weeks were pooled, since spike-specific TCR depth and breadth were not found to differ between the two schedules. A total of under 250 trial participants underwent TCR sequencing, of whom 200 to 220 had received two doses of AZD1222 and around 25 had received two doses of the MenACWY control vaccine. Trial participants were enrolled into age subgroups of 18-55, 56-69 and 70-plus years, which contained about 150, 28 and 57 TCR-sequenced participants, respectively. Overall study outcomes, separate from this receptor: The vaccine-associated CD4 TCRs covered the entire spike protein, and the dominant responses fell in regions 160-218 and 743-854. Most participants were white British and females outnumbered males, and the authors suggested that clonal diversity may have been underestimated. After two AZD1222 doses, both the breadth and the depth of spike-specific TCRs were significantly higher than at day 0 and than in MenACWY recipients. Because no day 14 peak-response samples were available, repertoires were characterized only after the peak T cell response. Conclusions about previously exposed vaccinees are limited, since just five or six AZD1222 recipients were seropositive for SARS-CoV-2 at baseline. Epitopes outside the regions mutated in the B.1.351 and B.1.1.7 variants were reportedly recognized by nearly half of the unique spike-specific TCRs. In the small 56-69-year group, the increase in depth fell short of significance, most likely because of low power.

The sample's time point, from its label and the paper: baseline before first vaccination. Samples from vaccinated people were obtained from the UK trials COV001 and COV002, which included a single-blind randomized controlled phase 2/3 trial of AZD1222 (ChAdOx1 nCoV-19) in healthy adults. For TCRbeta chain sequencing, PBMC samples from trial participants were taken at day 0 and at day 28 after the second dose. The CDR3 spans 15 residues, from the cysteine through the phenylalanine. Of all the DNA, just the CDR3 is kept, 45 bases in frame from base 1. Sequences SGHNT (CDR1) and YYREEE (CDR2) are obtained from the germline V gene (reference sequence). Trimming costs V 4 bases and J 2 bases, and their ends lie 15 bases apart. This clone has just a few counts. The antigen it recognizes is unknown. Base qualities are not recorded, but no much larger clone differs from it by a single base. The CDR3 regions of human TCRbeta chains were analyzed by immunosequencing. Per the authors' processing: TCRs in the repertoires were compared against a reference library of SARS-CoV-2-specific TCRs that had been generated with the MIRA antigen-specificity platform. Breadth meant the fraction of unique TCRs that were SARS-CoV-2-associated, whereas depth meant the fraction of total T cells that were SARS-CoV-2-associated. Using the MIRA data, every spike-specific TCR was mapped to the spike region that the TCR reacted to and assigned to either a CD4 or a CD8 class. Log10-transformed breadth and depth values were compared by one-way ANOVA with Sidak's multiple comparisons tests. The source is immuneACCESS, and TCRdb retained only in-frame sequences with V and J called. Part of the clones is not carried over; for the studies checked, unresolved V genes explain less than half of this, and the remainder is unexplained. D and trimming come from the DNA, and the V and J calls and clone size come from that table. This sample gives around 71,000 clones in total; about 82% of them show up just once. 2.5% to 3.5% of the sample is taken by the ten largest.

The source of this sequence is an adult in good health. The V and J genes are TRBV5-4 and TRBJ1-1, with a tentative D gene TRBD1 over 5 matching bases. The sample in question was peripheral blood, obtained on day 0 of AZD1222 vaccination. Here the CDR3 is given as CASSPRLGENTEAFF. Read as DNA, the sequence is TGTGCCAGCAGCCCCCGGTTGGGGGAAAACACTGAAGCTTTCTTT.